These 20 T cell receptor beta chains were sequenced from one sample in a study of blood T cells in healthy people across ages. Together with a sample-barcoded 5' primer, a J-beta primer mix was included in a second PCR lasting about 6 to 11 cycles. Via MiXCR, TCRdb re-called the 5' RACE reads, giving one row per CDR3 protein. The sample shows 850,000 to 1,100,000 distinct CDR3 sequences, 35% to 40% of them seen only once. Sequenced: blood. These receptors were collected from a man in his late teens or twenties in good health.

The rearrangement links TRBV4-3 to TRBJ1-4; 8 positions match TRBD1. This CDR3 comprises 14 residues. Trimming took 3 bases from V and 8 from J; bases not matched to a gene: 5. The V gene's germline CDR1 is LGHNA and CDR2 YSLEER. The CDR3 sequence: CASSHGQGREKLFF. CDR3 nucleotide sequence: TGCGCCAGCAGCCATGGACAGGGTCGGGAAAAACTGTTTTTT.

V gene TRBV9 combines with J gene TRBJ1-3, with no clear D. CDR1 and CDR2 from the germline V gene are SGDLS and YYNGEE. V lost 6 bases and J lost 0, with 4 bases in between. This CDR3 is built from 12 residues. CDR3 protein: CASTRSGNTIYF. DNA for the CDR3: TGTGCCAGCACCCGCTCTGGAAACACCATATATTTT. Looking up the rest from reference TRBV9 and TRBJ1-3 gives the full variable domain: DSGVTQTPKHLITATGQRVTLRCSPRSGDLSVYWYQQSLDQGLQFLIQYYNGEERAKGNILERFSAQQFPDLHSELNLSSLELGDSALYFCASTRSGNTIYFGEGSWLTVV.

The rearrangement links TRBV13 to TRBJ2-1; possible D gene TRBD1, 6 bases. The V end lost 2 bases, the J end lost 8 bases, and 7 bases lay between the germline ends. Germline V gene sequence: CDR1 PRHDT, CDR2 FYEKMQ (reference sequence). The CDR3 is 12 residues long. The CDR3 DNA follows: TGTGCCAGCAGCTTAAACAGGGATGAGCAGTTCTTC. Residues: CASSLNRDEQFF.

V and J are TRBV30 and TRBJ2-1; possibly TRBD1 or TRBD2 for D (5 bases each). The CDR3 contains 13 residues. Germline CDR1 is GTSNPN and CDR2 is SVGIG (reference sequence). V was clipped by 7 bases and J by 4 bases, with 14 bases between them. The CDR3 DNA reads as TGTGCCTCGACGCAGGGAGCTTACAATGAGCAGTTCTTC. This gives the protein CASTQGAYNEQFF.

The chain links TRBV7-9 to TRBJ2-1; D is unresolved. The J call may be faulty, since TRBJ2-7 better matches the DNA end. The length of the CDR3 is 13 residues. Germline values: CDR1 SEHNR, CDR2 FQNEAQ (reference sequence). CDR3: CASGKGSYNEQYF. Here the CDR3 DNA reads TGTGCCAGCGGGAAAGGCTCCTACAATGAGCAGTACTTC.

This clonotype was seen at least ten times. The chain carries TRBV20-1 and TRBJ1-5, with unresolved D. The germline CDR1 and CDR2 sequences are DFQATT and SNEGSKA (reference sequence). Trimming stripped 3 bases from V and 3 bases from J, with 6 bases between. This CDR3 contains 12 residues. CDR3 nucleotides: TGCAGTGCTAGTAGCCTCAATCAGCCCCAGCATTTT. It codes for CSASSLNQPQHF.

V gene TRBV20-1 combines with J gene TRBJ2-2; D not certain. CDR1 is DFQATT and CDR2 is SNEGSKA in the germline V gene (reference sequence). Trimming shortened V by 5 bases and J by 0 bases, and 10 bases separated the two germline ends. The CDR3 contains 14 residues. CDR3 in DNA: TGCAGTGCTCCCCTATCGGCGAACACCGGGGAGCTGTTTTTT. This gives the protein CSAPLSANTGELFF.

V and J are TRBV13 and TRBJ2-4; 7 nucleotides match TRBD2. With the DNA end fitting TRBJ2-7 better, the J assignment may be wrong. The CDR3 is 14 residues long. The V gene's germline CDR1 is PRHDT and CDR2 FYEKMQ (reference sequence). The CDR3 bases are TGTGCCAGCAGCCCCCGGGCTAGCGGATACGAGCAGTACTTC. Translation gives CASSPRASGYEQYF.

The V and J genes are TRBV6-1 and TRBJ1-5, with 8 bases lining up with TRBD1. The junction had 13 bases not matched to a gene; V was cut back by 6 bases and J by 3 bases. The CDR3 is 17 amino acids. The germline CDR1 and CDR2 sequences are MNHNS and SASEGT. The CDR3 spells CASSVEPGQDHNQPQHF. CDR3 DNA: TGTGCCAGCAGCGTCGAACCGGGACAGGATCACAATCAGCCCCAGCATTTT.

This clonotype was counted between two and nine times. CDR3 nucleotide sequence: TGCAGCGTTGAAAGATGGGGTACAACTAATGAAAAACTGTTTTTT. Translating it yields CSVERWGTTNEKLFF. The chain combines TRBV29-1 with TRBJ1-4; no definite D call. The germline V gene encodes CDR1 SQVTM and CDR2 ANQGSEA. Trimming took 2 bases from V and 0 from J, leaving 10 bases between them. This CDR3 is 15 amino acids long.

Here the CDR3 DNA reads TGTGCCAGCAGTAAACAGGGTTGGGCTAGCACAGATACGCAGTATTTT. This gives the protein CASSKQGWASTDTQYF. The chain has TRBV27 and TRBJ2-3, with D possibly being TRBD1 (6 bases). With 5 bases removed from V and 0 bases from J, the gap between germline ends came to 15 bases. Germline V gene lookup returns CDR1 MNHEY and CDR2 SMNVEV (reference sequence). This CDR3 is 16 amino acids long.

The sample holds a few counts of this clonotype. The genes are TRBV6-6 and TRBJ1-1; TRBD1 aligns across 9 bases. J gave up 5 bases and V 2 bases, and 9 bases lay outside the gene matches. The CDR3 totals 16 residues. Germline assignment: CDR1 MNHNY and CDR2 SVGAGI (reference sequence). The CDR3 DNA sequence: TGTGCCAGCAGTTACAAATCCCCCGGGACAGGGACTGAAGCTTTCTTT. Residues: CASSYKSPGTGTEAFF.

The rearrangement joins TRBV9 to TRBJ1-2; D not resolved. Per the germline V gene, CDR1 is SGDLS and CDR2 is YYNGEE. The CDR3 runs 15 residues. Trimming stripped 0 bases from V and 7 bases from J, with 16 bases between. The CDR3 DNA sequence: TGTGCCAGCAGCGTAGGGGTGGACCTGGGGTCTGGCTACACCTTC. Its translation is CASSVGVDLGSGYTF.

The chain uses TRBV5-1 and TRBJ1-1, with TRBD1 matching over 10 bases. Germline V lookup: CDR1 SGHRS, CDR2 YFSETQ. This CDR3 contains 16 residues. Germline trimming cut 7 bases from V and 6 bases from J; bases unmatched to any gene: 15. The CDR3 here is CASSSSGTGEYAEAFF. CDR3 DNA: TGCGCCAGCTCCTCTTCCGGGACAGGGGAGTACGCTGAAGCTTTCTTT.

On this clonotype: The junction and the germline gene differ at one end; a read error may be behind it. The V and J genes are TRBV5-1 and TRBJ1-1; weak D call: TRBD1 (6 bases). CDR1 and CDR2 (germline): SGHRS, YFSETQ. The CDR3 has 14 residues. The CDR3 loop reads CASSLAGGGTEPFF. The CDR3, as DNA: TGCGCCAGCAGCTTGGCCGGGGGGGGCACTGAACCTTTCTTT. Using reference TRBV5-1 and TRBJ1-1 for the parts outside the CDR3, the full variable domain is KAGVTQTPRYLIKTRGQQVTLSCSPISGHRSVSWYQQTPGQGLQFLFEYFSETQRNKGNFPGRFSGRQFSNSRSEMNVSTLELGDSALYLCASSLAGGGTEPFFGQGTRLTVV.

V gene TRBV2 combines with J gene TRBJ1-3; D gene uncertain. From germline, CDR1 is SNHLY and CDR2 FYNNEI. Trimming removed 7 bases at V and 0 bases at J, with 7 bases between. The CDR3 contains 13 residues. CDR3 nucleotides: TGTGCCAGCATGGCTGCCTCTGGAAACACCATATATTTT. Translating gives CASMAASGNTIYF.

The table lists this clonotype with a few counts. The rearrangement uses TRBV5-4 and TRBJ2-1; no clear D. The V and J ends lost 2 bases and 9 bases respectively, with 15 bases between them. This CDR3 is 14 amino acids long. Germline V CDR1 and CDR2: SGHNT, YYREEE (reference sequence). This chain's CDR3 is CASSLFHSVGEQFF. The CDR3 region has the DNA TGTGCCAGCAGCTTATTTCATTCGGTTGGTGAGCAGTTCTTC.

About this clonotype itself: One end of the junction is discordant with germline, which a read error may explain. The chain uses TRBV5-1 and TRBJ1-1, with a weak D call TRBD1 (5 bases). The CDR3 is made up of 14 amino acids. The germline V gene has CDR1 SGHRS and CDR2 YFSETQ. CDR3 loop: CASSLGGGSTEAFF. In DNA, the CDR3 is TGTGCCAGCAGCTTAGGCGGGGGTAGCACTGAAGCTTTCTTT.

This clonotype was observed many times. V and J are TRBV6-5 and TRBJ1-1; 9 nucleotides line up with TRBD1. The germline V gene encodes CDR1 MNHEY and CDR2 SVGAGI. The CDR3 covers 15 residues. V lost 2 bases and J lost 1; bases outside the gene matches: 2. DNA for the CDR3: TGTGCCAGCAGTTACCCGGGACAGGGGAACACTGAAGCTTTCTTT. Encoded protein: CASSYPGQGNTEAFF.

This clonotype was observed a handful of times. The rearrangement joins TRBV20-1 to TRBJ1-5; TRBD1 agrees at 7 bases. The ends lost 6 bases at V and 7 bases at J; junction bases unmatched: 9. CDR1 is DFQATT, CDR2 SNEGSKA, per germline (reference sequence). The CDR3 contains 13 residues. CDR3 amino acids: CSAATGRTQPQHF. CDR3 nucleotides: TGCAGTGCAGCGACAGGGAGGACGCAGCCCCAGCATTTT.